This section outlines one T cell receptor beta chain sequence together with its context. CDR1 MGHDK and CDR2 SYGVNS come from the germline V gene. The CDR3 has 14 amino acids. Trimming removed 3 bases from V and 4 bases from J, with 10 bases in between. Generated by immunoSEQ multiplex PCR, the TCRdb table keeps only in-frame clones and is missing some. Found here are 950,000 to 1,300,000 clones, about 75% of them singletons; the top ten hold around 1.5%. This sample is part of a study of shared clonotypes between healthy human individuals. What was sequenced was memory CD4+ T cells sorted from blood. Documented subset: CD45RA-negative fraction. The clonotype was recovered from a man between 18 and 35 years old in good health. The chain carries TRBV25-1 and TRBJ1-5; the D is unclear. The CDR3 nucleotides are TGTGCCAGCAGTGACGGGAGGGATAATCAGCCCCAGCATTTT. As protein: CASSDGRDNQPQHF.